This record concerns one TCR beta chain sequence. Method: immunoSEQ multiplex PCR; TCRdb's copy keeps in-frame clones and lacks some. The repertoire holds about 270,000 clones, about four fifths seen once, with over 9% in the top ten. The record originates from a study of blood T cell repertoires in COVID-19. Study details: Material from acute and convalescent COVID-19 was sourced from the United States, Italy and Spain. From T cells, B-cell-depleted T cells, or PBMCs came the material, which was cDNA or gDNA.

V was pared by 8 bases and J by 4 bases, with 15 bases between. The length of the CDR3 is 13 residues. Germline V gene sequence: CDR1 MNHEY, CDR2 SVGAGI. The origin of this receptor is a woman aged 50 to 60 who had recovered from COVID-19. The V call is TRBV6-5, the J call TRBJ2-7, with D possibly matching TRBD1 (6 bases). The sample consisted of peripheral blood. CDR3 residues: CASGRQVEYEQYF. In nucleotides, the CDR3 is TGTGCCAGCGGGAGACAGGTTGAATACGAGCAGTACTTC.